Sequencing of this TCR beta chain was carried out in a study of OX40 agonist ivuxolimab in advanced cancers. Whole-study context: Of the participants, more than 35% had some prior anti-PD-1, anti-PD-L1 or anti-CTLA-4 therapy, which was allowed.

Assay used: immunoSEQ multiplex PCR; TCRdb lists only in-frame clones, some missing. Counted here are roughly 70,000 clones, 88% occurring once; the ten biggest clones make up about 0.6%. Study results and limitations: The study found that CD8+ T cells averaged more expanded clones than CD4+.

In the case of this clone: What it binds is not known.

CDR1 and CDR2 from the germline V gene are SEHNR and FQNEAQ (reference sequence). This CDR3 region has 12 residues. Trimming removed 1 base from V and 7 bases from J, with 7 bases in between. The chain employs TRBV7-9 and TRBJ2-5; D not certain. Sequencing used CD4+ or CD8+ T cells sorted from blood, obtained in a trial of the OX40 agonist ivuxolimab. The origin of this receptor is an adult with an advanced solid tumor such as melanoma, head and neck, liver or kidney cancer. The CDR3 DNA is TGTGCCAGCAGCTTAGATAGGGTGACCCAGTACTTC. Its translation is CASSLDRVTQYF.